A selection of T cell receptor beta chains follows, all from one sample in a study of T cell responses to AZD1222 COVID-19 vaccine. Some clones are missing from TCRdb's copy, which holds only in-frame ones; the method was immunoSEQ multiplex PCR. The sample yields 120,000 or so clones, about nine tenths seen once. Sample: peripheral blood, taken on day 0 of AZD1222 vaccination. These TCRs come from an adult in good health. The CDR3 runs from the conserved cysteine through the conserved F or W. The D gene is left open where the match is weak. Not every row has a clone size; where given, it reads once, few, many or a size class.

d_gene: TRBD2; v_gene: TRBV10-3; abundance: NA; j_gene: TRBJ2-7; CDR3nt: TGTGCCATCAGTCGCGGGACTAGCGGGAGGACTCGCGAGCAGTACTTC; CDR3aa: CAISRGTSGRTREQYF
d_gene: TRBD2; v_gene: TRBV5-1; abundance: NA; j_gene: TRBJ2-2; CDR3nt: TGCGCCAGCAGCTTGGGCGGGAGCTCCACCGGGGAGCTGTTTTTT; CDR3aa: CASSLGGSSTGELFF
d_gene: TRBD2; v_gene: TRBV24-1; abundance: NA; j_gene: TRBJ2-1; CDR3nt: TGTGCCACCAGTTCTAGCGGGAGGGGGGGGCAGTTCTTC; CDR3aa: CATSSSGRGGQFF
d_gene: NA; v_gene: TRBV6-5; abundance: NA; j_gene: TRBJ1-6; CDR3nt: TGTGCCAGCAGCCAGGGGCAGGGATATTCACCCCTCCACTTT; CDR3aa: CASSQGQGYSPLHF
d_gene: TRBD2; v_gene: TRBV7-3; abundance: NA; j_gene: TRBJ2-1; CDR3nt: TGTGCCAGCAGCGCCGGGACTAGCTACTACAATGAGCAGTTCTTC; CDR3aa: CASSAGTSYYNEQFF
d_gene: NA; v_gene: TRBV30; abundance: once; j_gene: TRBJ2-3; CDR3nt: TGTGCCTGGAGAGGGCCATTTAGCACAGATACGCAGTATTTT; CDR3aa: CAWRGPFSTDTQYF
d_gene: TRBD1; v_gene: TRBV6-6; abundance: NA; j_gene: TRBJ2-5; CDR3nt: TGTGCCATCTCACGGGGCAGGGGGCGAAAGGGAGAGACCCAGTACTTC; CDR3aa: CAISRGRGRKGETQYF
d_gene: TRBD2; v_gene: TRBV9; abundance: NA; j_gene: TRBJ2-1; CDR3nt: TGTGCCAGCAGCCCACGCACCAACTCAGCGGGAGTTGAGCAGTTCTTC; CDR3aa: CASSPRTNSAGVEQFF
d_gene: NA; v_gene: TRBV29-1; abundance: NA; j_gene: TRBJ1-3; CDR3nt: TGCAGCGTACAGGGAGGGGGTTCTGGAAACACCATATATTTT; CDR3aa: CSVQGGGSGNTIYF
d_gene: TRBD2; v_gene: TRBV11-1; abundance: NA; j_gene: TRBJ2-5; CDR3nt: TGTGCCAGCAGCAAAAGGACTAGCCGGTTTAAGGAGACCCAGTACTTC; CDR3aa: CASSKRTSRFKETQYF
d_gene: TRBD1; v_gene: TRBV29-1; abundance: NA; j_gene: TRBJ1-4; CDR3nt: TGCAGCGTTGAGGGGACAGGGAATGAAAAACTGTTTTTT; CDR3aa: CSVEGTGNEKLFF
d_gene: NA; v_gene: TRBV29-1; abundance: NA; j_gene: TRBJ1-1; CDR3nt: TGCAGCGGAAAAACACAGGAGAACACTGAAGCTTTCTTT; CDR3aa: CSGKTQENTEAFF
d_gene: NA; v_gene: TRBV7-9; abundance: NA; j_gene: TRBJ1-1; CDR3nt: TGTGCCAGCACCCCGTGGAACACTGAAGCTTTCTTT; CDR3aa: CASTPWNTEAFF
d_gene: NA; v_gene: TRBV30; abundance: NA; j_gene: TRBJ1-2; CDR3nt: TGTGCCTGGAGTGTCCTGCTGATGGCGCAGGGGAGGGGAGGCTACACCTTC; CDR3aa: CAWSVLLMAQGRGGYTF
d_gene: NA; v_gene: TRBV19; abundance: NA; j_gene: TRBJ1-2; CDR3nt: TGTGCCAGTAGTATAGGGAGGGGCTACACCTTC; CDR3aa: CASSIGRGYTF
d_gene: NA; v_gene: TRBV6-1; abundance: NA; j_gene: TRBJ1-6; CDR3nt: TGTGCCAGCAGTGAAGGGCAGGGGCGGGGATCACCCCTCCACTTT; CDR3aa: CASSEGQGRGSPLHF
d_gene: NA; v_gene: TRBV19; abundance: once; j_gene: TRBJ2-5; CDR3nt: TGTGCCAGTAGTCCTTGGACAGTATGGGAGACCCAGTACTTC; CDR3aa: CASSPWTVWETQYF
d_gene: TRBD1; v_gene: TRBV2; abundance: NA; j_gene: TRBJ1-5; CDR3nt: TGTGCCAGCGGAAGGGACAGGAGCAATCAGCCCCAGCATTTT; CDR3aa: CASGRDRSNQPQHF
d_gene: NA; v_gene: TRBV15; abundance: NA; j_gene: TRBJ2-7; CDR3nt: TGTGCCACCAGCAGAGATTCGGACTTAACCTACGAGCAGTACTTC; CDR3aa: CATSRDSDLTYEQYF
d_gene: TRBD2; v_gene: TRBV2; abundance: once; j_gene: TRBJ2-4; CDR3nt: TGTGCCAGCAGGGAGCGGGAAGGCATTTCGGCCAAAAACATTCAGTACTTC; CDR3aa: CASREREGISAKNIQYF
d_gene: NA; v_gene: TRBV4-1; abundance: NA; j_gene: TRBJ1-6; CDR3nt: TGCGCCAGCAGCCAAGTTGAGGGACTGTATAATTCACCCCTCCACTTT; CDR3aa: CASSQVEGLYNSPLHF
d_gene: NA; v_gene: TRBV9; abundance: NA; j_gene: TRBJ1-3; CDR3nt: TGTGCCAGCAGCCGGCGAAACACCATATATTTT; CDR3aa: CASSRRNTIYF
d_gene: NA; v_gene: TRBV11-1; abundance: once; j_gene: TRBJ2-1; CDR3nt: TGTGCCAGCAGAACTGGGTACAATGAGCAGTTCTTC; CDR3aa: CASRTGYNEQFF
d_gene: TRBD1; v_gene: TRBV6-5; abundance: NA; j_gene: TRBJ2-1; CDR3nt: TGTGCCAGCAGTCCGGACAGGGCCGACTTCTTC; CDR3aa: CASSPDRADFF
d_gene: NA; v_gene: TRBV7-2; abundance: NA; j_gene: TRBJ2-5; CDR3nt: TGTGCCAGCAGCGCACCCAACCAAGAGACCCAGTACTTC; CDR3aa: CASSAPNQETQYF
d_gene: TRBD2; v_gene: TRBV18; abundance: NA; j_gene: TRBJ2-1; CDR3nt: TGTGCCAGCTCCAGCGGGAGGTACTCGGGCAATGAGCAGTTCTTC; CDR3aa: CASSSGRYSGNEQFF
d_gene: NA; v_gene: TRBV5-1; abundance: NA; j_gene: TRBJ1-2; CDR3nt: TGCGCCAGCAGCGGGGATTCCGGGACCGGAGGATTTGGCTACACCTTC; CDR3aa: CASSGDSGTGGFGYTF
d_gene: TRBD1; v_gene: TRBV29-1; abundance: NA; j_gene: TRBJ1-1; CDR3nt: TGCAGCGTTGCCCCTGGACAGGGGATGAACACTGAAGCTTTCTTT; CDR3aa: CSVAPGQGMNTEAFF
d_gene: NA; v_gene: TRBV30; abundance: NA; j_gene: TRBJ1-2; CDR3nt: TGTGCCTGGAGTCGAGGGGATGGCTACACCTTC; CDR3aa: CAWSRGDGYTF
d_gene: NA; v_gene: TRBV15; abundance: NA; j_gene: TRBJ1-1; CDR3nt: TGTGCCACCAGCAGAGATCAACAGCGTGAAGCTTTCTTT; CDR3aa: CATSRDQQREAFF
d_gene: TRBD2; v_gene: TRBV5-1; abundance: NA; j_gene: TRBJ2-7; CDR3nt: TGCGCCAGCAGCTATAGCGGGAGAGGCTCCTACGAGCAGTACTTC; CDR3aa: CASSYSGRGSYEQYF
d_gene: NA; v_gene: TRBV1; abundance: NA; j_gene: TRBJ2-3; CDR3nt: TGCACCACTTTGACTAGCGGGACTGGTACGCAGTATTTT; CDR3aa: CTTLTSGTGTQYF
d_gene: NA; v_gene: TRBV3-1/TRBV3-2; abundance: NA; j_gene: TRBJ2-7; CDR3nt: TGTGCCAGCAGCCAAGTACAGGGTGTCCCTCGCGAGCAGTACTTC; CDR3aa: CASSQVQGVPREQYF
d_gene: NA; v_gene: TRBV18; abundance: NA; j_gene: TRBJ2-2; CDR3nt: TGTGCCAGCTCACCACTGACCATGTTAGCTGCCGGGGAGCTGTTTTTT; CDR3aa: CASSPLTMLAAGELFF
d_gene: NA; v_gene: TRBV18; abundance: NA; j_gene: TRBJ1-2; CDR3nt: TGTGCCAGCTCTTCAGGCAGGGCGGCAGGAGGCTACACCTTC; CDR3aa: CASSSGRAAGGYTF
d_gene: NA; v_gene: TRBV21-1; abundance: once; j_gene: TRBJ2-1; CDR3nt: TGTGCCAGCAGCCTCCAAAGGGACAATGAGCAGTTCTTC; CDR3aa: CASSLQRDNEQFF
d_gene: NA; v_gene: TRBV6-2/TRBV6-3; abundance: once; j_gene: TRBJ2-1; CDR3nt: TGTGCCAGCAGTTACGTTAGCGGAGGCTACAATGAGCAGTTCTTC; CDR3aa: CASSYVSGGYNEQFF
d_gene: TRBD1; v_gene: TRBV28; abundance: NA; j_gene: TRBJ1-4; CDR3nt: TGTGCCAGCAGTTTACAATTGGACAGGGGTATGTTTGAAAAACTGTTTTTT; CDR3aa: CASSLQLDRGMFEKLFF
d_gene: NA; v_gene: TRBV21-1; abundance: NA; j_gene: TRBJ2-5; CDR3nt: TGTGCCAGCAGCAAAGGGGCCGACCCGCCTCCGGAGACCCAGTACTTC; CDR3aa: CASSKGADPPPETQYF
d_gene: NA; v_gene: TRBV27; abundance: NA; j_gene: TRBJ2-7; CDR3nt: TGTGCCAGCAGTCCGTGGACAGGGAGGGCCTACGAGCAGTACTTC; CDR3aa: CASSPWTGRAYEQYF
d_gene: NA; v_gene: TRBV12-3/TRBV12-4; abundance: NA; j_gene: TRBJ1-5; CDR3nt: TGTGCCAGCAGTTTCAATAGCAATCAGCCCCAGCATTTT; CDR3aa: CASSFNSNQPQHF
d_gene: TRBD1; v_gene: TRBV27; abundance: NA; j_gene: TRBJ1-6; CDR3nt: TGTGCCAGCAGTCAGAGACAGGGGATCTCCTATAATTCACCCCTCCACTTT; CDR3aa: CASSQRQGISYNSPLHF
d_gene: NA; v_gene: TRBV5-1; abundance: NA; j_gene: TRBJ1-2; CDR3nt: TGCGCCAGCAGCTTGATTCCCAACTATGGCTACACCTTC; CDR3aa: CASSLIPNYGYTF
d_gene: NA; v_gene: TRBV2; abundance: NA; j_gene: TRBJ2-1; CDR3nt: TGTGCCAGCAGTGAAGCGCCAGCGAGAGATGAGCAGTTCTTC; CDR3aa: CASSEAPARDEQFF
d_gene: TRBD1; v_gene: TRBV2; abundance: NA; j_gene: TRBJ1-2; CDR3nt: TGTGCCAGACCCTACCGGGACAGGATCTATGGCTACACCTTC; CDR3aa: CARPYRDRIYGYTF